This T cell receptor beta chain comes out of a study of T cell responses to AZD1222 COVID-19 vaccine. Study background: Pooled samples include second doses given at about 4 or 12 weeks. Study findings and constraints: In a largely white British group with more females than males, clonal diversity was possibly underestimated. Vaccine-associated CD4 TCRs ranged over spike, dominating at 160-218 and 743-854.

This table comes from immunoSEQ multiplex PCR, and its TCRdb copy is limited to in-frame clones, with some not included. Here the sample spans fewer than 200,000 clones, 70% to 90% being singletons. Germline V gives CDR1 SGHVS, CDR2 FQNEAQ. CDR3 length: 14 residues. V was clipped by 1 base and J by 7 bases; unmatched bases: 2. About this clone itself: Its antigen is undetermined.

This TCR was recovered from an adult in good health. V gene TRBV7-8 combines with J gene TRBJ2-2; the match to TRBD1 covers 8 bases. The sequenced sample was peripheral blood, obtained on day 0 of AZD1222 vaccination. This CDR3 is CASSLDRGNGELFF. The CDR3 nucleotides are TGTGCCAGCAGCTTAGACAGGGGGAACGGGGAGCTGTTTTTT.